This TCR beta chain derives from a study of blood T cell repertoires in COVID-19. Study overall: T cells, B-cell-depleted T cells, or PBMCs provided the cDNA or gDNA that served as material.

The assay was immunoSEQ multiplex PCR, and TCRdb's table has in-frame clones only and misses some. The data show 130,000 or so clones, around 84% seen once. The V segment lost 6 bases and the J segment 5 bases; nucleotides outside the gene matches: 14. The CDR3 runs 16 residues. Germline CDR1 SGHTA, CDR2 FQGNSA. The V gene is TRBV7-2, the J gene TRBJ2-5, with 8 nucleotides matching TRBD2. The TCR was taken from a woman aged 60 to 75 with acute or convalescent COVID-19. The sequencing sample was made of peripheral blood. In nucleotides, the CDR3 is TGTGCCAGCAGGCATAAAGGCGGGGGGAATCTGGAGACCCAGTACTTC. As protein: CASRHKGGGNLETQYF.